Listed below are T cell receptor beta chains from one sample, sequenced in a study of T-cell memory formation after mild COVID-19. TCRdb recomputed calls from the 5' RACE reads with MiXCR, one row per CDR3 protein. The table records some 300,000 distinct CDR3 sequences, less than 25% of them present only once. The sequenced sample consisted of PBMCs or a T cell subset sorted from them (not recorded which). These receptors were obtained from a man younger than 35 who had mild COVID-19 (a few samples of this study predate the infection). Cell type and time point are not known. Both conserved end residues are part of each CDR3. D genes are given only for firm matches. Size is omitted from some rows. Given values are once, few, many or a class for expanded clones.

v_call	d_call	clone_size	j_call	cdr3_nt	cdr3_aa
TRBV4-3	.	.	TRBJ2-6	TGCGCCAGCAGCCGCTTTGTAGACTCTGGGGCCAACGTCCTGACTTTC	CASSRFVDSGANVLTF
TRBV20-1	.	few	TRBJ2-2	TGCAGTGCTACCGTAGCCGGGACGGGCACCGGGGAGCTGTTTTTT	CSATVAGTGTGELFF
TRBV20-1	.	.	TRBJ2-1	TGCAGTGCTACTCCCGGGACCCACTACAATGAGCAGTTCTTC	CSATPGTHYNEQFF
TRBV28	.	.	TRBJ1-3	TGTGCCAGCAGTTTAACGGGATACACCATATATTTT	CASSLTGYTIYF
TRBV28	TRBD1	.	TRBJ2-1	TGTGCCAGCATGACGGACAGGGTGTACAATGAGCAGTTCTTC	CASMTDRVYNEQFF
TRBV7-2	.	.	TRBJ1-5	TGTGCCAGCAGCCAACAGGGAAGCGGTCAGCCCCAGCATTTT	CASSQQGSGQPQHF
TRBV7-2	.	.	TRBJ2-2	TGTGCCAGCAACCTCCGGGGGCCAGGGGCCCCCGGGGAGCTGTTTTTT	CASNLRGPGAPGELFF
TRBV28	TRBD1	once	TRBJ2-3	TGTGCCAGCAGTACATGGACAGGGACAGATACGCAGTATTTT	CASSTWTGTDTQYF
TRBV29-1	.	few	TRBJ1-2	TGCAGCGTTGAGCAGGGTGTTGCTAACTATGGCTACACCTTC	CSVEQGVANYGYTF
TRBV5-1	TRBD1	.	TRBJ1-3	TGCGCCAGCAGCATCGGGACAGGGGACACCATATATTTT	CASSIGTGDTIYF
TRBV5-1	TRBD1	.	TRBJ1-1	TGCGCCAGCAGCCGTAGTGGGACAGTTTCCGAAGCTTTCTTT	CASSRSGTVSEAFF
TRBV18	.	.	TRBJ1-6	TGTGCCAGCTCACCGATGCTCCTGGCGGATAATTCACCCCTCCACTTT	CASSPMLLADNSPLHF
TRBV5-1	.	.	TRBJ1-2	TGCGCCAGCAGCTTGGTGCCAGCCTATGGCTACACCTTC	CASSLVPAYGYTF
TRBV3-1	.	many	TRBJ1-2	TGTGCCAGCAGCCATTCCTGGGATGACGTTGGCTACACCTTC	CASSHSWDDVGYTF
TRBV5-1	TRBD2	.	TRBJ2-1	TGCGCCAGCAGCTTCTCGGGGGGGCATGAGCAGTTCTTC	CASSFSGGHEQFF
TRBV12-5	.	few	TRBJ1-3	TGTGCTAGTGGTTTGTGGTCGGAAGGAAACACCATATATTTT	CASGLWSEGNTIYF
TRBV3-1	TRBD1	few	TRBJ1-5	TGTGCCAGCAGCGAGGACAGGATCGGTCAGCCCCAGCATTTT	CASSEDRIGQPQHF
TRBV5-1	.	.	TRBJ2-3	TGCGCCAGCAGCTTCGACTCGTTAACCACAGATACGCAGTATTTT	CASSFDSLTTDTQYF
TRBV4-1	TRBD1	.	TRBJ2-3	TGCGCCAGCAGCCAAAGGGACAGGGGACGCACAGATACGCAGTATTTT	CASSQRDRGRTDTQYF
TRBV6-2/TRBV6-3	.	.	TRBJ2-5	TGTGCCAGCAGTTACTGGGGCGCAGAGACCCAGTACTTC	CASSYWGAETQYF
TRBV2	.	few	TRBJ2-3	TGTGCCAGCAGTGGAAGCTTGCAGGGGAGCGACACAGATACGCAGTATTTT	CASSGSLQGSDTDTQYF
TRBV20-1	TRBD2	.	TRBJ2-3	TGCAGTGCTGGCCTCCTAGCGGGGGAAGGGGATACGCAGTATTTT	CSAGLLAGEGDTQYF
TRBV2	TRBD1	.	TRBJ1-5	TGTGCCAGCTCCCCCGAAGGGGGCTCAGGGCAGCCCCAGCATTTT	CASSPEGGSGQPQHF
TRBV10-2	TRBD1	.	TRBJ2-6	TGCGCCGGCACAGGGGGCTACGATACTATCTCTGGGGCCAACGTCCTGACTTTC	CAGTGGYDTISGANVLTF
TRBV2	.	.	TRBJ1-5	TGTGCCAGCGCCGGAGGGGATCAGCCCCAGCATTTT	CASAGGDQPQHF
TRBV7-3	TRBD2	.	TRBJ2-1	TGTGCCAGCAGCTTAGCGGGGGGCTTCTACAATGAGCAGTTCTTC	CASSLAGGFYNEQFF
TRBV5-1	TRBD1	.	TRBJ2-5	TGCGCCAGCAGCGTCGGGACAGGGGATGAGACCCAGTACTTC	CASSVGTGDETQYF
TRBV12-3/TRBV12-4	TRBD1	.	TRBJ2-7	TGTGCCAGCAGTTTCGCAGGGGGCAAGTCGGGCGAGCAGTACTTC	CASSFAGGKSGEQYF
TRBV27	TRBD1	few	TRBJ1-5	TGTGCCAGCAGGGAACAGGGGGCCAATCAGCCCCAGCATTTT	CASREQGANQPQHF
TRBV20-1	TRBD2	.	TRBJ2-2	TGCAGTGCCACGCCTAGCGGGGGGAACACCGGGGAGCTGTTTTTT	CSATPSGGNTGELFF
TRBV5-1	.	few	TRBJ2-5	TGCGCCAGCAGCTTGGGTAAGACTGCGGGGACCCAGTACTTC	CASSLGKTAGTQYF
TRBV5-1	TRBD2	.	TRBJ2-7	TGCGCCAGCAGCCCGAAGACTAGCGGCGAGCAGTACTTC	CASSPKTSGEQYF
TRBV20-1	.	.	TRBJ2-5	TGCAGTGCCACGTGGGTTGGGGGCGGAAAAGAGACCCAGTACTTC	CSATWVGGGKETQYF
TRBV3-1	.	.	TRBJ1-1	TGTGCCAGCAGCCAAAAGGAAGGGAACACTGAAGCTTTCTTT	CASSQKEGNTEAFF
TRBV4-3	.	.	TRBJ1-5	TGCGCCAGCAGCCGCGAGCTCGGAAGCAATCAGCCCCAGCATTTT	CASSRELGSNQPQHF
TRBV29-1	.	.	TRBJ2-2	TGCAGCGTTGAGCGCGGGACCGGGGAGCTGTTTTTT	CSVERGTGELFF
TRBV4-1	.	.	TRBJ1-5	TGCGCCAGCAGCCATGCCTGTGACGCTTCGGGGGGCCGGCAGCCCCAGCATTTT	CASSHACDASGGRQPQHF
TRBV6-2/TRBV6-3	.	.	TRBJ1-1	TGTGCCAGCAGTGCCACTGAAGCTTTCTTT	CASSATEAFF
TRBV20-1	TRBD2	many	TRBJ2-5	TGCAGTGCTAGTGCTGCGGGGGGGCCGCTGGAGACCCAGTACTTC	CSASAAGGPLETQYF
TRBV20-1	TRBD1	.	TRBJ2-7	TGCAGTGCTGGACCGGGACAGAGCTCCTACGAGCAGTACTTC	CSAGPGQSSYEQYF
TRBV5-1	.	.	TRBJ1-3	TGCGCCAGCAGCTTGGGCATAGGGGTCTACTCTGGAAACACCATATATTTT	CASSLGIGVYSGNTIYF
TRBV4-2	TRBD1	few	TRBJ2-5	TGTGCCAGCAGCCAAGAAGGGGGACAGAAGGAGACCCAGTACTTC	CASSQEGGQKETQYF
TRBV4-1	TRBD1	.	TRBJ2-7	TGCGCCAGCAGCCCGTCAGGGGGCGCGTCTGGCGAGCAGTACTTC	CASSPSGGASGEQYF
TRBV12-3/TRBV12-4	.	few	TRBJ2-3	TGTGCCAGCAGGGAGTCGAGTGATACGCAGTATTTT	CASRESSDTQYF
TRBV9	TRBD2	few	TRBJ2-5	TGTGCCAGCAGCCCCCTAGCGGGGGGGCCGGGAGAGACCCAGTACTTC	CASSPLAGGPGETQYF
TRBV19	.	few	TRBJ1-1	TGTGCCAGTATTTCCGGTATGGCTTTCTTT	CASISGMAFF